One and the same sample provided the 24 T cell receptor beta chains below, sequenced in a study of T cells in Graves' hyperthyroidism and ophthalmopathy. Amplified TCR beta CDR3 regions derived from RNA transcripts. HTBI primers were employed in a first-round RT-PCR of the TCR CDR3. TCRdb re-derived calls from the multiplex PCR reads in MiXCR, one entry per CDR3 protein. The sample has 300,000 to 350,000 distinct CDR3 sequences; around 16% are singletons. Sample: blood. The receptors derive from a man younger than 40 with Graves' hyperthyroidism.

This clonotype was found many times. V and J are TRBV19 and TRBJ2-7; 7 nucleotides align to TRBD1. There are 14 residues in the CDR3. V was clipped by 5 bases and J by 3 bases; unmatched bases: 7. Germline lookup yields CDR1 LNHDA and CDR2 SQIVND (reference sequence). CDR3 DNA: TGTGCCAGTAGTTTCTCCGGGACAGTCTACGAGCAGTACTTC. Translated, it gives CASSFSGTVYEQYF.

This clonotype was detected many times. This chain uses TRBV7-9 with TRBJ2-1; 9 positions match TRBD1. The V gene end was trimmed by 1 base and the J gene end by 1 base; junction bases not matched to a gene: 8. The CDR3 extends over 18 amino acids. Germline CDR1 and CDR2: SEHNR and FQNEAQ (reference sequence). The CDR3 coding sequence is TGTGCCAGCAGCTTAGTGGGCGGGACAGGGTCATCCTACAATGAGCAGTTCTTC. This translates into CASSLVGGTGSSYNEQFF.

The sample holds many counts of this clonotype. The V call is TRBV5-1, the J call TRBJ2-7, with TRBD2 matching 9 bases. This CDR3 is built from 14 residues. Germline-derived CDR1 and CDR2 are SGHRS and YFSETQ. After removal of 0 bases from V and 6 bases from J, the junction contained 4 bases not matched to a gene. The CDR3 is CASSLAAGGPEQYF. The CDR3 nucleotides are TGCGCCAGCAGCTTGGCAGCGGGGGGCCCCGAGCAGTACTTC.

The table lists this clonotype with many counts. Here the CDR3 DNA reads TGTGCCAGCAGTTTGAAACAGGGGAACACTGAAGCTTTCTTT. This encodes CASSLKQGNTEAFF. The chain employs TRBV28 and TRBJ1-1; perhaps TRBD1 as D (6 bases). Germline CDR1 MDHEN, CDR2 SYDVKM. The CDR3 sequence is 14 residues long. The germline V and J ends were trimmed by 3 bases and 1 base, with 9 bases remaining between them.

The chain couples TRBV6-1 to TRBJ2-5; D not resolved. The CDR3 is made up of 14 amino acids. Trimming cost V 0 bases and J 1 base, with 6 bases left between them. CDR1 is MNHNS and CDR2 is SASEGT in the germline V gene. CDR3 in amino acids: CASSEALLQETQYF. The CDR3, as DNA: TGTGCCAGCAGTGAAGCGCTTCTCCAAGAGACCCAGTACTTC.

The chain recombines TRBV9 with TRBJ2-7; 7 bases align to TRBD2. In germline, CDR1 is SGDLS, CDR2 YYNGEE. The CDR3 is 15 amino acids. V lost 3 bases and J lost 6; bases outside the gene matches: 12. CDR3 DNA: TGTGCCAGCAGCGCCTCCAGGACTAGTACGAGCGAGCAGTACTTC. As protein: CASSASRTSTSEQYF. Full variable domain (remainder filled in from reference TRBV9 and TRBJ2-7): DSGVTQTPKHLITATGQRVTLRCSPRSGDLSVYWYQQSLDQGLQFLIQYYNGEERAKGNILERFSAQQFPDLHSELNLSSLELGDSALYFCASSASRTSTSEQYFGPGTRLTVT.

This clonotype was picked up many times. The rearrangement uses TRBV5-1 and TRBJ2-1; D possibly corresponds to TRBD2 (6 bases). Germline V CDR1 and CDR2: SGHRS, YFSETQ. The V end was cut by 0 bases, the J end by 4 bases, with 11 bases between. The CDR3 runs 15 residues. The CDR3 loop is CASSLGGREYNEQFF. CDR3 nucleotide sequence: TGCGCCAGCAGCTTGGGGGGCCGGGAGTACAATGAGCAGTTCTTC.

CDR3 sequence reads: CASSILGADPKRTQYF. The CDR3 nucleotides are TGTGCCAGTAGTATCTTAGGGGCAGATCCAAAGAGGACCCAGTACTTC. This chain connects TRBV19 to TRBJ2-5; D is perhaps TRBD1 (5 bases). Trimming cost V 3 bases and J 7 bases, with 21 bases left between them. The CDR3 runs to 16 residues. Per the germline V gene, CDR1 is LNHDA and CDR2 is SQIVND (reference sequence).

The genes are TRBV20-1 and TRBJ2-7, with a tentative D call TRBD1 (5 bases). Germline V gene sequence: CDR1 DFQATT, CDR2 SNEGSKA (reference sequence). The CDR3 is 14 amino acids. Trimming cost V 3 bases and J 0 bases, with 12 bases left between them. The CDR3 coding sequence is TGCAGTGCTAGGGGATACAGGCTCTCCTACGAGCAGTACTTC. Its protein product is CSARGYRLSYEQYF.

This clonotype has ten or more counts. The chain links TRBV12-3 or TRBV12-4 to TRBJ2-3, with TRBD2 matching over 8 bases. CDR3 length equals 17 residues. Germline trimming cut 4 bases from V and 3 bases from J; bases unmatched to any gene: 12. The CDR3 DNA is TGTGCCAGCAGTTCAATTACCTGGACTAGCAGAACAGATACGCAGTATTTT. Protein product: CASSSITWTSRTDTQYF.

The chain recombines TRBV12-3 or TRBV12-4 with TRBJ1-5; no clear D gene. The CDR3 runs 14 residues. The germline V and J ends were trimmed by 6 bases and 0 bases, with 9 bases remaining between them. DNA of the CDR3: TGTGCCAGCAGCTCAGAGAATAGCAATCAGCCCCAGCATTTT. This translates into CASSSENSNQPQHF.

This clonotype was detected many times. V and J are TRBV9 and TRBJ2-7; no definite D call. The germline V gene has CDR1 SGDLS and CDR2 YYNGEE. This CDR3 is built from 15 residues. Trimming removed 0 bases at V and 0 bases at J, with 10 bases between. Here the CDR3 reads CASSVEPYPSYEQYF. CDR3 bases: TGTGCCAGCAGCGTAGAACCGTATCCCTCCTACGAGCAGTACTTC.

This clonotype appeared many times. The rearrangement uses TRBV20-1 and TRBJ1-1; D is unclear. The V gene's germline CDR1 is DFQATT and CDR2 SNEGSKA (reference sequence). V was pared by 3 bases and J by 1 base, with 9 bases between. There are 13 residues in the CDR3. As DNA, the CDR3 is TGCAGTGCTAGCAAGCGGAAGAACACTGAAGCTTTCTTT. Its translation: CSASKRKNTEAFF.

In its sample, this clonotype was seen a few times. The chain combines TRBV5-4 with TRBJ2-7, with D perhaps TRBD2 (6 bases). Deletions cut 0 bases from V and 5 bases from J, with 18 bases between. Germline V gene lookup returns CDR1 SGHNT and CDR2 YYREEE (reference sequence). The CDR3 is 16 residues long. CDR3 sequence (DNA): TGTGCCAGCAGCTTGGGCCCATTGGAGGGCCTCAACGAGCAGTACTTC. It translates to CASSLGPLEGLNEQYF.

This clonotype was counted ten times or more. J is TRBJ2-1 and V is TRBV30; TRBD1 aligns across 7 bases. Germline trimming cut 4 bases from V and 9 bases from J; bases unmatched to any gene: 9. Germline V gene lookup returns CDR1 GTSNPN and CDR2 SVGIG (reference sequence). This CDR3 has 13 residues. CDR3 nucleotides: TGTGCCTGGAATAACAGGGGTCGTTTTGAGCAGTTCTTC. It codes for CAWNNRGRFEQFF.

In its sample, this clonotype was seen a few times. One end of the junction does not line up with germline, which may come from a read error. The V gene is TRBV7-7, the J gene TRBJ2-1; D unresolved. The CDR3 covers 13 residues. Germline V gene lookup returns CDR1 SSHAT and CDR2 FNYEAQ (reference sequence). CDR3 sequence: CASSLNYYNEQFF. CDR3 nucleotide sequence: TGTGCTAGCAGCTTAAACTACTACAATGAGCAGTTCTTC.

V and J are TRBV28 and TRBJ2-2; D might be TRBD2 (6 bases). Germline V CDR1 and CDR2: MDHEN, SYDVKM. This CDR3 comprises 17 residues. Trimming removed 2 bases from V and 5 bases from J, with 18 bases in between. This chain's CDR3 is CASSLGIMGGKTGELFF. The CDR3 nucleotides read TGTGCCAGCAGTTTAGGCATCATGGGGGGAAAGACCGGGGAGCTGTTTTTT. The whole variable domain, filled in from reference TRBV28 and TRBJ2-2, reads DVKVTQSSRYLVKRTGEKVFLECVQDMDHENMFWYRQDPGLGLRLIYFSYDVKMKEKGDIPEGYSVSREKKERFSLILESASTNQTSMYLCASSLGIMGGKTGELFFGEGSRLTVL.

At least ten counts were recorded for this clonotype. The chain has TRBV3-1 and TRBJ1-5; D call uncertain. Trimming stripped 1 base from V and 0 bases from J, with 10 bases between. From germline, CDR1 is LGHDT and CDR2 YNNKEL (reference sequence). The CDR3 totals 16 residues. The CDR3 sequence: CASSQAPVASNQPQHF. Here the CDR3 DNA reads TGTGCCAGCAGCCAAGCCCCGGTGGCTAGCAATCAGCCCCAGCATTTT.

This clonotype has just a few counts. This rearrangement joins TRBV7-3 to TRBJ2-3; TRBD1 is a possible D gene (6 bases). Trimming removed 1 base at V and 2 bases at J, with 7 bases between. CDR3 size: 14 residues. Looked up from germline, CDR1 is SGHTA and CDR2 is FQGTGA. The CDR3 nucleotides read TGTGCCAGCAGCTTAAGGGACATCACAGATACGCAGTATTTT. Its protein product is CASSLRDITDTQYF.

The chain combines TRBV19 with TRBJ2-1, with a tentative D call TRBD2 (6 bases). The CDR3 is 15 amino acids. The V end lost 5 bases, the J end lost 0 bases, and 11 bases lay between the germline ends. CDR1 is LNHDA and CDR2 is SQIVND in the germline V gene (reference sequence). The CDR3 sequence is CASSLRESSYNEQFF. CDR3 DNA: TGTGCCAGTAGTCTCCGGGAGAGCTCCTACAATGAGCAGTTCTTC.

This clonotype was observed a few times. The gene calls are TRBV5-5 and TRBJ2-1; TRBD2 aligns across 10 bases. Germline-derived CDR1 and CDR2 are SGHKS and YYEKEE (reference sequence). The CDR3 loop spans 16 amino acids. V trimming: 0 bases; J trimming: 8 bases; junction bases outside the gene matches: 8. CDR3 bases: TGTGCCAGCAGCTTGGTTTGGACTAGCGGAGGCGATGAGCAGTTCTTC. It translates to CASSLVWTSGGDEQFF. Using reference TRBV5-5 and TRBJ2-1 for the parts outside the CDR3, the full variable domain is DAGVTQSPTHLIKTRGQQVTLRCSPISGHKSVSWYQQVLGQGPQFIFQYYEKEERGRGNFPDRFSARQFPNYSSELNVNALLLGDSALYLCASSLVWTSGGDEQFFGPGTRLTVL.

The J gene is TRBJ1-1, the V gene TRBV6-1; the D is unclear. This CDR3 is built from 13 residues. Germline V gives CDR1 MNHNS, CDR2 SASEGT. V was cut by 7 bases and J by 4 bases, with 13 bases left in between. CDR3: CASKGDLSTEAFF. Here the CDR3 DNA reads TGTGCCAGCAAGGGAGACCTGAGCACTGAAGCTTTCTTT.

This clonotype was detected ten times or more. V gene TRBV28 combines with J gene TRBJ1-1; D is undetermined. Germline loops: CDR1 MDHEN, CDR2 SYDVKM. The CDR3 is 15 residues long. V was trimmed by 4 bases and J by 1 base, leaving 13 bases between them. In DNA form, the CDR3 reads TGTGCCAGCAGTTCCCACGGGAATGGGAACACTGAAGCTTTCTTT. This sequence encodes CASSSHGNGNTEAFF.

This sequence joins TRBV7-9 and TRBJ2-1, with D possibly being TRBD2 (6 bases). Trimming removed 5 bases at V and 3 bases at J, with 14 bases between. CDR3 length: 15 residues. CDR1 and CDR2 (germline): SEHNR, FQNEAQ (reference sequence). CDR3 nucleotides: TGTGCCAGCAGCCGGTCCGGGAGTATCTACAATGAGCAGTTCTTC. Encoded protein: CASSRSGSIYNEQFF.